A selection of T cell receptor beta chains follows, all from one sample in a study of T cell responses to AZD1222 COVID-19 vaccine. Here immunoSEQ multiplex PCR was the method, and the copy in TCRdb shows in-frame clones only, minus some. Of 98,000 or so clones detected, around 91% appear once; the ten largest clones hold 15% to 20%. Sequences were derived from peripheral blood, sampled on day 0 of AZD1222 vaccination. These TCRs come from an adult in good health. Both conserved end residues are part of each CDR3. A D gene is named only where the DNA matches it firmly. Clone size, where shown, is once, few, many, or a class for clones that have expanded.

TRBJ2-1 - - TRBV30 TGTGCCTGGAGTTACCAGGAGCAGTTCTTC CAWSYQEQFF
TRBJ2-7 TRBD1 - TRBV7-9 TGTGCCAGCAGCTTAGGACGTCGGGGACAGGGGCTTAACGAGCAGTACTTC CASSLGRRGQGLNEQYF
TRBJ2-2 - - TRBV7-6 TGTGCCAGCAGCTTGGGCCTAGGCGGGGTTAACACCGGGGAGCTGTTTTTT CASSLGLGGVNTGELFF
TRBJ2-3 TRBD2 - TRBV2 TGTGCCAGCAGTCCTGGACTAGCGGGGGGAGGCGATACGCAGTATTTT CASSPGLAGGGDTQYF
TRBJ2-5 TRBD2 - TRBV9 TGTGCCAGCAGCGGCACCGGGACTAGTGGGGGGCAAGAGACCCAGTACTTC CASSGTGTSGGQETQYF
TRBJ1-4 - - TRBV21-1 TGTGCCAGCAGCCCGAGGGGGCGAGCTAATGAAAAACTGTTTTTT CASSPRGRANEKLFF
TRBJ2-7 TRBD1 - TRBV5-4 TGTGCCAGCAGCGCAGGACAGGGGCAACCCTACGAGCAGTACTTC CASSAGQGQPYEQYF
TRBJ1-2 TRBD1 - TRBV6-5 TGTGCCAGCAGTTACGGAGGGGGCCGTAACTATGGCTACACCTTC CASSYGGGRNYGYTF
TRBJ1-4 - - TRBV19 TGTGCCAGTAGTATAGTACAGGGTGACAATGAAAAACTGTTTTTT CASSIVQGDNEKLFF
TRBJ1-2 - - TRBV14 TGTGCCAGCAGCCAAGGGACACTCGCCCTCTATGGCTACACCTTC CASSQGTLALYGYTF
TRBJ1-2 - - TRBV11-3 TGTGCCAGCAGCAACCCTTGTGGACAAACCATTACTAACTATGGCTACACCTTC CASSNPCGQTITNYGYTF
TRBJ1-1 TRBD1 - TRBV5-1 TGCGCCAGCAGCACCTTAGGACAGGGTATGAACACTGAAGCTTTCTTT CASSTLGQGMNTEAFF
TRBJ1-2 TRBD1 - TRBV6-5 TGTGCCAGCATCGGGACAGCTAACTATGGCTACACCTTC CASIGTANYGYTF
TRBJ2-5 - once TRBV18 TGTGCCAGCTCACCCCGGGACCTAGGAGAGACCCAGTACTTC CASSPRDLGETQYF
TRBJ1-2 - - TRBV29-1 TGCAGCGTTGAAGGGCGGACCCGACACCCCTATGGCTACACCTTC CSVEGRTRHPYGYTF
TRBJ2-1 TRBD2 - TRBV5-4 TGTGCCAGCAGGGAAGCTAGCGGGGGGCGATACGGTGAGCAGTTCTTC CASREASGGRYGEQFF
TRBJ1-2 - - TRBV14 TGTGCCAGCAGCCAAGCCAGGACTAGTGGCTACACCTTC CASSQARTSGYTF
TRBJ2-3 TRBD2 - TRBV3-1/TRBV3-2 TGTGCCAGCAGCCAAAAGCTAGCGGGGGCCACCACAGATACGCAGTATTTT CASSQKLAGATTDTQYF
TRBJ2-5 - - TRBV9 TGTGCCAGCAGCGTAGAAGAGGGGCTAGTGGGGGGGCCCCGAGAGACCCAGTACTTC CASSVEEGLVGGPRETQYF
TRBJ1-4 TRBD1 - TRBV9 TGTGCCAGCAGCGTAGGTGGGACAGGGGTGTATGAAAAACTGTTTTTT CASSVGGTGVYEKLFF
TRBJ1-2 - - TRBV11-2 TGTGCCAGCAGCTTAGCAGGGCCAGCTAACTATGGCTACACCTTC CASSLAGPANYGYTF
TRBJ1-3 - - TRBV19 TGTGCCAGTAGCTTCCTGACAGCCTCTGGAAACACCATATATTTT CASSFLTASGNTIYF
TRBJ2-1 - - TRBV20-1 TGCAGTGCTAGTTCGAACAGCCCCTACAATGAGCAGTTCTTC CSASSNSPYNEQFF
TRBJ1-2 - - TRBV19 TGTGCCAGTACCGGACACAAGAACAACTATGGCTACACCTTC CASTGHKNNYGYTF
TRBJ1-2 - once TRBV28 TGTGCCAGCAGTTCTGACAGTAACTATGGCTACACCTTC CASSSDSNYGYTF
TRBJ1-4 - - TRBV2 TGTGCCAGCCAGTGGGGGAAAACTAATGAAAAACTGTTTTTT CASQWGKTNEKLFF
TRBJ1-2 - - TRBV19 TGTGCCAGTAGTAACTATAACTATGGCTACACCTTC CASSNYNYGYTF
TRBJ2-1 TRBD1 - TRBV12-3/TRBV12-4 TGTGCCAGCAGTCCGGACAGGAGACAGCAGTTCTTC CASSPDRRQQFF
TRBJ1-2 - - TRBV19 TGTGCCAGTAGTTCGCCAGGAGGGCAGGTTTATGGCTACACCTTC CASSSPGGQVYGYTF
TRBJ1-2 - - TRBV19 TGTGCCAGTAGTAAGACAGATAACAACTATGGCTACACCTTC CASSKTDNNYGYTF